These 3 T cell receptor beta chains came from one sample sequenced in a study of blood T cells in healthy people across ages. Next came a second PCR, run for roughly 6 to 11 cycles, which used a sample-barcoded 5' primer along with a J-beta primer mix. TCRdb fed the 5' RACE reads into MiXCR, producing one record per CDR3 protein. The repertoire holds about 1.1 million distinct CDR3 sequences, with under 40% as singletons. Sequenced material: blood. The source of these receptors is a man aged 18 to 29 in good health.

This clonotype was picked up a small number of times. The chain combines TRBV27 with TRBJ1-1, with D unresolved. The germline V gene has CDR1 MNHEY and CDR2 SMNVEV (reference sequence). Trimming removed 4 bases at V and 3 bases at J, with 9 bases between. The CDR3 is made up of 13 amino acids. CDR3 amino acids: CASSSTSYTEAFF. CDR3 DNA sequence: TGTGCCAGCAGTTCTACCAGTTACACTGAAGCTTTCTTT.

The chain uses TRBV5-5 and TRBJ1-5; the D is unclear. This CDR3 is 16 amino acids long. In germline, CDR1 is SGHKS, CDR2 YYEKEE (reference sequence). V gave up 4 bases and J gave up 1 base, with 15 bases separating them. The CDR3 reads CASSERRDRSNQPQHF. For the CDR3, the DNA is TGTGCCAGCAGCGAAAGGCGGGATCGAAGCAATCAGCCCCAGCATTTT. Full variable domain (remainder filled in from reference TRBV5-5 and TRBJ1-5): DAGVTQSPTHLIKTRGQQVTLRCSPISGHKSVSWYQQVLGQGPQFIFQYYEKEERGRGNFPDRFSARQFPNYSSELNVNALLLGDSALYLCASSERRDRSNQPQHFGDGTRLSIL.

This clonotype occurred many times. V and J are TRBV20-1 and TRBJ1-2; 7 bases line up with TRBD1. Germline values: CDR1 DFQATT, CDR2 SNEGSKA (reference sequence). Germline trimming cut 6 bases from V and 2 bases from J; bases unmatched to any gene: 6. The CDR3 spans 13 residues. The CDR3 loop reads CSATDRRNYGYTF. The CDR3, as DNA: TGCAGTGCGACGGACAGGCGAAACTATGGCTACACCTTC.